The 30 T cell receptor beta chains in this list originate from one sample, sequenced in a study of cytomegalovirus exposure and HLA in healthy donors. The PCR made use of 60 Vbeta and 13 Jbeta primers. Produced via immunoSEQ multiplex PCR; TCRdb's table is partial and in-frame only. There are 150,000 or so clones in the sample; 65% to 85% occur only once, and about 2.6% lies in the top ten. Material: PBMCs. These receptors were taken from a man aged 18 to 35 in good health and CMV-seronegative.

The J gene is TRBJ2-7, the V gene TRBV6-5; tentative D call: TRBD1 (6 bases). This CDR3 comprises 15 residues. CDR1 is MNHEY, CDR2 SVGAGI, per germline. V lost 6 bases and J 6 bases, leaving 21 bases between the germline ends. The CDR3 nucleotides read TGTGCCAGCAGGCCGACAGGACTCCTCCCTGGCGAGCAGTACTTC. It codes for CASRPTGLLPGEQYF.

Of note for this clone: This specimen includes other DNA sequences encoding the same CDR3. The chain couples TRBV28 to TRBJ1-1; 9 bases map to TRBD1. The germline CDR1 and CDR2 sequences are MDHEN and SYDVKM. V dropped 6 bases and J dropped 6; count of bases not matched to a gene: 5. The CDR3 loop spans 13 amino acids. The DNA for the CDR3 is TGTGCCAGCAGCTCCGACAGGGGGGCTGAAGCTTTCTTT. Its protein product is CASSSDRGAEAFF.

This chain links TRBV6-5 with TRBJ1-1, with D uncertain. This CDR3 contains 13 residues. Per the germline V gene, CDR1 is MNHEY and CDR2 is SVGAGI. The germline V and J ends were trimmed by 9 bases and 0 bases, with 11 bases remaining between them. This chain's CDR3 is CASRRSMNTEAFF. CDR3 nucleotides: TGTGCCAGTAGGAGGTCTATGAACACTGAAGCTTTCTTT.

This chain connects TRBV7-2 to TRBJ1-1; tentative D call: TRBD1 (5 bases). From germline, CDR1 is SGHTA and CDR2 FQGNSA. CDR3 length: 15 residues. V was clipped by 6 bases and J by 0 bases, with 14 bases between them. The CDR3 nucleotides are TGTGCCAGCAGGCGTCCTAGGGGAATGAACACTGAAGCTTTCTTT. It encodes CASRRPRGMNTEAFF.

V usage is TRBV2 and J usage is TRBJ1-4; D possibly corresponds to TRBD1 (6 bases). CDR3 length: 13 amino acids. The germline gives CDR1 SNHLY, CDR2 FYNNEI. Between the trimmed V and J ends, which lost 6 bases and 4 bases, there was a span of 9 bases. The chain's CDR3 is CASSSDSNEKLFF. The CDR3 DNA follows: TGTGCCAGCAGCTCGGACAGTAATGAAAAACTGTTTTTT.

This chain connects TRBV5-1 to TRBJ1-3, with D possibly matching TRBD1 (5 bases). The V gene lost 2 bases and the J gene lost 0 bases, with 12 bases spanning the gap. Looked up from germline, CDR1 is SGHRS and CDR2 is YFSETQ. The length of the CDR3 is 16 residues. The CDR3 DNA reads TGCGCCAGCAGCTTAGCAGGGCTCTACTCTGGAAACACCATATATTTT. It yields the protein CASSLAGLYSGNTIYF.

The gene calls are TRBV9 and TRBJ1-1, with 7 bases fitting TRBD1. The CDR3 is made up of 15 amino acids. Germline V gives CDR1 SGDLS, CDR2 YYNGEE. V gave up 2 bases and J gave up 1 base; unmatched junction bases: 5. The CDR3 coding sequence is TGTGCCAGCAGCGTTCACCAGGGGGGGAACACTGAAGCTTTCTTT. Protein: CASSVHQGGNTEAFF.

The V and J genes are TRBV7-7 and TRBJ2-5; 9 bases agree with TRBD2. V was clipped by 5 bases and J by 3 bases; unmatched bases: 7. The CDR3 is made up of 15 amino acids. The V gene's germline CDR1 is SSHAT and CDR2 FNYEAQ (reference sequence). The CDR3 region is CASSRLRGGEETQYF. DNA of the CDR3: TGTGCCAGCAGCCGTCTGCGGGGGGGGGAAGAGACCCAGTACTTC.

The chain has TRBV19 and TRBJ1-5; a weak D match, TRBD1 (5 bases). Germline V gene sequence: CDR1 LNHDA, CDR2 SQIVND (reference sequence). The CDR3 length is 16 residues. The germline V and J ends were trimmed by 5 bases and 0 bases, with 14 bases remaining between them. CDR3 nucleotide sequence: TGTGCCAGTAGTCACGGGGGGTCTCATAGCAATCAGCCCCAGCATTTT. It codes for CASSHGGSHSNQPQHF.

In DNA, the CDR3 is TGTGCCAGCAGTTTCCAGGGCGAGCAGTACTTC. It yields the protein CASSFQGEQYF. This rearrangement joins TRBV6-6 to TRBJ2-5; perhaps TRBD1 as D (5 bases). The J call may be faulty, since TRBJ2-7 better matches the DNA end. Germline V gene sequence: CDR1 MNHNY, CDR2 SVGAGI (reference sequence). This CDR3 spans 11 amino acids.

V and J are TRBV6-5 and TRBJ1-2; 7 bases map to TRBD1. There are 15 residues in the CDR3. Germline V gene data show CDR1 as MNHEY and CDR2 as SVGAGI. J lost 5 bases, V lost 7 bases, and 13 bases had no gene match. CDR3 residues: CASTGQAHPLYGYTF. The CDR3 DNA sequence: TGTGCCAGCACCGGACAGGCGCATCCCTTATATGGCTACACCTTC.

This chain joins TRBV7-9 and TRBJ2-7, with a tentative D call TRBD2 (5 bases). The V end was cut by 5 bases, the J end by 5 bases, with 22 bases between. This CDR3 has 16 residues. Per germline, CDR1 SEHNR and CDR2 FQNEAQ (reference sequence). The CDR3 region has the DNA TGTGCCAGCAGCAACGGACTCGCACCAACCCTCGACGAGCAGTACTTC. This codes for CASSNGLAPTLDEQYF.

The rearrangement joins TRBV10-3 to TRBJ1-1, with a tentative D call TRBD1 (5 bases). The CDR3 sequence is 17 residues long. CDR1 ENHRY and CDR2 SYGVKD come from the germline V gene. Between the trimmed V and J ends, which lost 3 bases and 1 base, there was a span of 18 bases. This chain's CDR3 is CAISEGRRGLSNTEAFF. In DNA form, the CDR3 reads TGTGCCATCAGTGAAGGACGGCGGGGCTTATCGAACACTGAAGCTTTCTTT.

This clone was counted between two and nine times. CDR3 in amino acids: CASSVQGSNEKLFF. DNA for the CDR3: TGTGCCAGCAGCGTACAGGGGTCTAATGAAAAACTGTTTTTT. V is TRBV11-1 and J is TRBJ1-4; TRBD1 agrees at 7 bases. The CDR3 contains 14 residues. The germline V gene encodes CDR1 SGHAT and CDR2 FQDESV (reference sequence). Germline trimming cut 5 bases from V and 3 bases from J; bases unmatched to any gene: 3.

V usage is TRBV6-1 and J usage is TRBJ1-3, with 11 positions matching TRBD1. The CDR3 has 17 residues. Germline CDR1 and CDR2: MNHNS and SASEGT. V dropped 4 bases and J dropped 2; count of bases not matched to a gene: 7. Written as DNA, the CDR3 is TGTGCCAGCAGTGTGGGACAGGGGGTTCAAACTGGAAACACCATATATTTT. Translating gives CASSVGQGVQTGNTIYF.

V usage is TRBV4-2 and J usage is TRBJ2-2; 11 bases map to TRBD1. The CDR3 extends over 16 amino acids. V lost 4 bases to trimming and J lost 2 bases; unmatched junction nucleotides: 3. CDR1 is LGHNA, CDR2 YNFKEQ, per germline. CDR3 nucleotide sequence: TGTGCCAGCAGCCCCGGGACAGGGGGAAACACCGGGGAGCTGTTTTTT. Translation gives CASSPGTGGNTGELFF.

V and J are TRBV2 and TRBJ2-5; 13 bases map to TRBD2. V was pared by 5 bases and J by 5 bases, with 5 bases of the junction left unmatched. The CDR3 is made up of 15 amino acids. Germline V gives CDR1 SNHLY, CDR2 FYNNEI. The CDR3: CASSSGTSGEETQYF. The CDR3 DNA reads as TGTGCCAGCAGTTCCGGGACTAGCGGGGAGGAGACCCAGTACTTC.

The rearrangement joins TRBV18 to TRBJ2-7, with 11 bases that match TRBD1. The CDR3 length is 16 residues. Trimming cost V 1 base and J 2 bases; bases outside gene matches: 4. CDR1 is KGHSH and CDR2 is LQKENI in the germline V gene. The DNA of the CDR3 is TGTGCCAGCTCACCACTTCCGGGACAGGGGGCCTACGAGCAGTACTTC. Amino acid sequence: CASSPLPGQGAYEQYF.

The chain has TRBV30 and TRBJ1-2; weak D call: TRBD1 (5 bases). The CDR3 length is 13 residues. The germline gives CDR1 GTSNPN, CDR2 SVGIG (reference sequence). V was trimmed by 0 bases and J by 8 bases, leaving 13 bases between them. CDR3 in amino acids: CAWSVARVGGYTF. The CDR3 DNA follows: TGTGCCTGGAGTGTAGCCAGGGTGGGAGGCTACACCTTC.

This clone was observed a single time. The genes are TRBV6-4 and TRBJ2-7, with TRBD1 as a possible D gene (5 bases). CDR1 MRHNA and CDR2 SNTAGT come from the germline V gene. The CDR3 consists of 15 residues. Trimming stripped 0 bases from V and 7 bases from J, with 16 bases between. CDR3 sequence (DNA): TGTGCCAGCAGTGACTCGGGCATCGTAAGGGGTGAGCAGTACGTC. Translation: CASSDSGIVRGEQYV.

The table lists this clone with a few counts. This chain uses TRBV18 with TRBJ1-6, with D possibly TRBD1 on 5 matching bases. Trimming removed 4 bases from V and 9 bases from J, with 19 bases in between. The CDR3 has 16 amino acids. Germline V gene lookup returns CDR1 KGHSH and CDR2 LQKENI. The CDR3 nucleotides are TGTGCCAGCTCACTCTATGATGGGGGGATCAGTTCACCCCTCCACTTT. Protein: CASSLYDGGISSPLHF.

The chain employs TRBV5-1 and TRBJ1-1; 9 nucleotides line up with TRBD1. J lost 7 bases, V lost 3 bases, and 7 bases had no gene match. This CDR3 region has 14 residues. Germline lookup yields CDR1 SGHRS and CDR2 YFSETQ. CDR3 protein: CASSSGQGTIEAFF. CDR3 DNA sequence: TGCGCCAGCAGCTCGGGACAGGGCACTATTGAAGCTTTCTTT.

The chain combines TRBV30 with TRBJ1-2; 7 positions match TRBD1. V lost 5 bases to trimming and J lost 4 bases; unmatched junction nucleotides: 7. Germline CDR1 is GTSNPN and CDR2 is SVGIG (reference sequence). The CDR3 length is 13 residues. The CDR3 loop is CAWAPGQIYGYTF. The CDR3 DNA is TGTGCCTGGGCCCCGGGACAGATCTATGGCTACACCTTC.

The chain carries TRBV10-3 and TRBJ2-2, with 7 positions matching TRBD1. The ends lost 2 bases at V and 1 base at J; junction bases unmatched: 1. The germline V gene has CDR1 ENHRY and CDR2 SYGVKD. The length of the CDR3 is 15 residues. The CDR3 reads CAISEGQVNTGELFF. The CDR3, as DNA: TGTGCCATCAGTGAGGGACAGGTGAACACCGGGGAGCTGTTTTTT.

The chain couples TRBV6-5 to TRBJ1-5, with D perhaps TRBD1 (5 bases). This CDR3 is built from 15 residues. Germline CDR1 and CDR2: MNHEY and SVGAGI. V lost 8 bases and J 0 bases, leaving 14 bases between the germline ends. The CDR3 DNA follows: TGTGCCAGCGGTCTGGGGGGGAATAGCAATCAGCCCCAGCATTTT. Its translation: CASGLGGNSNQPQHF.

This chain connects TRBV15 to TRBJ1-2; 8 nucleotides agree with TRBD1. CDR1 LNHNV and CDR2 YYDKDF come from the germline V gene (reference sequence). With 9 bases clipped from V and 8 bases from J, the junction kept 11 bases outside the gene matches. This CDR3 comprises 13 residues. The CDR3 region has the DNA TGTGCCACGTCCGGACAGGGAATGAAAGGCTACACCTTC. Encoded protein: CATSGQGMKGYTF.

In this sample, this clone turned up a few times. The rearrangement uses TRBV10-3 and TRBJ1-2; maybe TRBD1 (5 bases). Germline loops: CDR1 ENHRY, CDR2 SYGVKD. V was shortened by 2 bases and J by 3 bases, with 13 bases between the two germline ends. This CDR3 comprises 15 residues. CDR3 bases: TGTGCCATCAGTGAGCGGGGGGGAGGGGACTATGGCTACACCTTC. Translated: CAISERGGGDYGYTF.

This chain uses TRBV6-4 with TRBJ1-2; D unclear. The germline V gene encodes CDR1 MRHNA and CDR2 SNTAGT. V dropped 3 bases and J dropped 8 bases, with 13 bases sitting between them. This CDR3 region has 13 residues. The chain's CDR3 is CASSEVPTGGYTF. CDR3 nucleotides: TGTGCCAGCAGTGAAGTCCCAACGGGGGGCTACACCTTC.

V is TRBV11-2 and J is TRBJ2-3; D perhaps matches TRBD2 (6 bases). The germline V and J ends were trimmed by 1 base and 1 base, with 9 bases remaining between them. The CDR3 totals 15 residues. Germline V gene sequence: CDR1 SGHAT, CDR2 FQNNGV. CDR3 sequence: CASSLGASGTDTQYF. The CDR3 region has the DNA TGTGCCAGCAGCTTAGGGGCTAGCGGCACAGATACGCAGTATTTT.

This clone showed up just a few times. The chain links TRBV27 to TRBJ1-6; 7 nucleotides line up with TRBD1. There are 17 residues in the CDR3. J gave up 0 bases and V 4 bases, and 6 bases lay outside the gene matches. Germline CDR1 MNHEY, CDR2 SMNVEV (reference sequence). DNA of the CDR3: TGTGCCAGCAGTTATGGGACAGCTGTCTCCTATAATTCACCCCTCCACTTT. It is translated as CASSYGTAVSYNSPLHF.